This is a list of T cell receptor beta chains from one sample in a study of blood T cells in healthy people across ages. TCRdb used MiXCR to reprocess the 5' RACE reads, holding one entry per CDR3 protein. The repertoire has roughly 1 million distinct CDR3 sequences, almost 25% of them found once; the top ten carry 0.75%. These data were likewise used in another study, on T cells of mothers and their children.

The sample taken for sequencing was blood. The source of these receptors is a girl aged 2 to 10 in good health. The CDR3 runs from the conserved cysteine through the conserved F or W. Fields, in order: V gene, clone size, J gene, D gene, CDR3 protein, CDR3 DNA. D genes are given only for firm matches. Not all rows give a size; the values are once, few, many and, for expanded clones, a class.

v_gene: TRBV5-1
abundance: many
j_gene: TRBJ2-5
d_gene: .
CDR3aa: CASSLAKLGGQETQYF
CDR3nt: TGCGCCAGCAGCTTGGCCAAGCTAGGGGGCCAAGAGACCCAGTACTTC

v_gene: TRBV10-3
abundance: few
j_gene: TRBJ2-5
d_gene: .
CDR3aa: CAIQTGAQETQYF
CDR3nt: TGTGCCATCCAGACAGGCGCTCAAGAGACCCAGTACTTC

v_gene: TRBV5-1
abundance: few
j_gene: TRBJ2-5
d_gene: .
CDR3aa: CASNPGEGETQYF
CDR3nt: TGCGCCAGCAACCCTGGGGAAGGCGAGACCCAGTACTTC

v_gene: TRBV7-9
abundance: .
j_gene: TRBJ1-3
d_gene: TRBD1
CDR3aa: CASSSRQGKDDTIYF
CDR3nt: TGTGCCAGCAGCTCCCGACAGGGTAAAGATGACACCATATATTTT

v_gene: TRBV15
abundance: .
j_gene: TRBJ1-2
d_gene: .
CDR3aa: CATSRDHQGYGYTF
CDR3nt: TGTGCCACCAGCAGAGATCATCAGGGCTATGGCTACACCTTC

v_gene: TRBV9
abundance: many
j_gene: TRBJ2-1
d_gene: .
CDR3aa: CASSVDSEEQFF
CDR3nt: TGTGCCAGCAGCGTAGACAGTGAGGAGCAGTTCTTC

v_gene: TRBV5-6
abundance: .
j_gene: TRBJ2-5
d_gene: .
CDR3aa: CASSLVDPLDVGETQYF
CDR3nt: TGTGCCAGCAGCTTGGTGGACCCTTTAGACGTTGGGGAGACCCAGTACTTC

v_gene: TRBV7-7
abundance: few
j_gene: TRBJ2-5
d_gene: .
CDR3aa: CASSPDPAKPETQYF
CDR3nt: TGTGCTAGCAGCCCCGATCCCGCGAAACCGGAGACCCAGTACTTC

v_gene: TRBV20-1
abundance: .
j_gene: TRBJ2-6
d_gene: .
CDR3aa: CSARDGGSGADVLTF
CDR3nt: TGCAGTGCTAGAGATGGGGGCTCTGGGGCCGACGTCCTGACTTTC

v_gene: TRBV12-3/TRBV12-4
abundance: few
j_gene: TRBJ2-7
d_gene: .
CDR3aa: CASSGSLTYEQYF
CDR3nt: TGTGCCAGCAGTGGGTCCCTAACTTACGAGCAGTACTTC

v_gene: TRBV4-1
abundance: few
j_gene: TRBJ2-1
d_gene: TRBD2
CDR3aa: CASSQRLAAPYNEQFF
CDR3nt: TGCGCCAGCAGCCAAAGACTAGCGGCTCCCTACAATGAGCAGTTCTTC

v_gene: TRBV28
abundance: few
j_gene: TRBJ2-7
d_gene: TRBD1
CDR3aa: CASRGTDGLYEQYF
CDR3nt: TGTGCCAGCAGAGGGACAGATGGTCTCTACGAGCAGTACTTC

v_gene: TRBV7-2
abundance: .
j_gene: TRBJ2-7
d_gene: .
CDR3aa: CASSPDGYYEQYF
CDR3nt: TGTGCCAGCAGCCCCGACGGGTACTACGAGCAGTACTTC

v_gene: TRBV20-1
abundance: .
j_gene: TRBJ1-5
d_gene: .
CDR3aa: CSANLWGKDQPQHF
CDR3nt: TGCAGTGCTAACCTTTGGGGGAAAGATCAGCCCCAGCATTTT

v_gene: TRBV13
abundance: .
j_gene: TRBJ2-5
d_gene: .
CDR3aa: CASSTRDQETQYF
CDR3nt: TGTGCCAGCAGCACTAGGGACCAAGAGACCCAGTACTTC

v_gene: TRBV3-1
abundance: few
j_gene: TRBJ2-4
d_gene: TRBD2
CDR3aa: CASSHAGGKNIQYF
CDR3nt: TGTGCCAGCAGCCACGCGGGGGGAAAAAACATTCAGTACTTC

v_gene: TRBV29-1
abundance: few
j_gene: TRBJ2-5
d_gene: .
CDR3aa: CSGGGRQETQYF
CDR3nt: TGCAGCGGAGGAGGCAGGCAAGAGACCCAGTACTTC

v_gene: TRBV3-1
abundance: once
j_gene: TRBJ2-7
d_gene: .
CDR3aa: CASSPVRSWRGPSYEQYF
CDR3nt: TGTGCCAGCAGCCCAGTCCGGAGTTGGAGGGGCCCCTCCTACGAGCAGTACTTC

v_gene: TRBV29-1
abundance: .
j_gene: TRBJ2-5
d_gene: .
CDR3aa: CSVHTGIETQYF
CDR3nt: TGCAGCGTGCACACAGGGATCGAGACCCAGTACTTC

v_gene: TRBV4-1
abundance: .
j_gene: TRBJ1-6
d_gene: TRBD1
CDR3aa: CASSQDTGDGSPLHF
CDR3nt: TGCGCCAGCAGCCAAGATACAGGGGACGGCTCACCCCTCCACTTT

v_gene: TRBV2
abundance: .
j_gene: TRBJ2-5
d_gene: .
CDR3aa: CASSEVGIGGETQYF
CDR3nt: TGTGCCAGCAGTGAAGTCGGGATAGGAGGAGAGACCCAGTACTTC

v_gene: TRBV18
abundance: .
j_gene: TRBJ2-7
d_gene: .
CDR3aa: CASSPPTWPAAYEQYF
CDR3nt: TGTGCCAGCTCACCACCTACTTGGCCTGCGGCCTACGAGCAGTACTTC

v_gene: TRBV29-1
abundance: .
j_gene: TRBJ2-1
d_gene: TRBD2
CDR3aa: CSVEGLAGGSYNEQFF
CDR3nt: TGCAGCGTTGAGGGACTAGCGGGAGGGTCCTACAATGAGCAGTTCTTC

v_gene: TRBV29-1
abundance: .
j_gene: TRBJ2-1
d_gene: TRBD2
CDR3aa: CSVEDGGALEQFF
CDR3nt: TGCAGCGTTGAGGACGGGGGGGCTCTTGAGCAGTTCTTC

v_gene: TRBV25-1
abundance: .
j_gene: TRBJ1-2
d_gene: .
CDR3aa: CASSEPGELNYGYTF
CDR3nt: TGTGCCAGCAGTGAACCCGGGGAACTCAACTATGGCTACACCTTC

v_gene: TRBV6-2/TRBV6-3
abundance: .
j_gene: TRBJ2-1
d_gene: TRBD2
CDR3aa: CASSSGGALGRKFF
CDR3nt: TGTGCCAGCAGTTCCGGGGGGGCCTTAGGTCGGAAGTTCTTC

v_gene: TRBV3-1
abundance: .
j_gene: TRBJ2-2
d_gene: .
CDR3aa: CASNGGGGELFF
CDR3nt: TGTGCCAGCAACGGAGGTGGCGGGGAGCTGTTTTTT

v_gene: TRBV27
abundance: .
j_gene: TRBJ2-3
d_gene: TRBD2
CDR3aa: CASSLFGAWTSGSTDTQYF
CDR3nt: TGTGCCAGCAGTTTATTTGGTGCCTGGACTAGCGGCTCTACAGATACGCAGTATTTT

v_gene: TRBV7-3
abundance: .
j_gene: TRBJ2-3
d_gene: TRBD2
CDR3aa: CASSLPGLLYF
CDR3nt: TGTGCCAGCAGCCTCCCGGGACTACTCTATTTT